Presented here are 9 T cell receptor beta chains from one specimen sequenced in a study of beta chain features in type 1 diabetes. Study-wide findings and caveats: All four CD4+ subsets from Type 1 diabetes patients carried moderately but significantly shorter TCRB CDR3s.

TCRB transcripts that were expressed got sequenced, as all of the isolated RNA had been reverse transcribed. Sequencing was performed with immunoSEQ multiplex PCR; in TCRdb, only in-frame clones are kept and a portion is missing. The table lists roughly 700,000 clones, roughly 13% of them singletons, with about 0.02% in the top ten. Their antigens are not known. The sequenced sample consisted of naive CD4+ T cells from blood. The receptors come from a young man with type 1 diabetes.

The chain joins TRBV25-1 to TRBJ2-3; 12 bases map to TRBD2. CDR3 length: 14 amino acids. V shed 7 bases and J 6 bases; nucleotides not matched to a gene: 5. The germline gives CDR1 MGHDK, CDR2 SYGVNS. Here the CDR3 reads CASTLAGGPDTQYF. DNA for the CDR3: TGTGCCAGCACCCTAGCGGGGGGGCCTGATACGCAGTATTTT.

The rearrangement joins TRBV9 to TRBJ1-2; D call uncertain. Germline V gene data show CDR1 as SGDLS and CDR2 as YYNGEE. The CDR3 extends over 13 amino acids. Trimming pared 4 bases from V and 7 bases from J, leaving 14 bases between. The CDR3 sequence: CASSIIPEVGYTF. The CDR3 bases are TGTGCCAGCAGCATCATCCCGGAGGTTGGCTACACCTTC.

This clone was found a few times. CDR3 amino acids: CASSPPGTHEAFF. CDR3 in DNA: TGTGCCAGCTCACCTCCCGGCACTCATGAAGCTTTCTTT. This chain joins TRBV18 and TRBJ1-1; no definite D call. Germline V gene data show CDR1 as KGHSH and CDR2 as LQKENI. With 3 bases removed from V and 7 bases from J, the gap between germline ends came to 12 bases. This CDR3 spans 13 amino acids.

This clone was seen a handful of times. The chain employs TRBV10-3 and TRBJ2-7, with TRBD1 identical over 8 bases. CDR3 length: 14 amino acids. With V trimmed by 4 bases and J by 1 base, 3 bases remained unmatched. CDR1 ENHRY and CDR2 SYGVKD come from the germline V gene. The CDR3 region is CAISGDRSSYEQYF. In DNA form, the CDR3 reads TGTGCCATCAGTGGGGACAGGTCATCCTACGAGCAGTACTTC.

This chain connects TRBV5-1 to TRBJ2-2; 8 bases line up with TRBD2. V gave up 1 base and J gave up 6 bases; unmatched junction bases: 5. Per the germline V gene, CDR1 is SGHRS and CDR2 is YFSETQ. The CDR3 length is 15 residues. In DNA, the CDR3 is TGCGCCAGCAGCTTGACTAGCGGCGCGGCCGGGGAGCTGTTTTTT. This gives the protein CASSLTSGAAGELFF. Based on the CDR3 plus reference TRBV5-1 and TRBJ2-2, the full variable domain is KAGVTQTPRYLIKTRGQQVTLSCSPISGHRSVSWYQQTPGQGLQFLFEYFSETQRNKGNFPGRFSGRQFSNSRSEMNVSTLELGDSALYLCASSLTSGAAGELFFGEGSRLTVL.

This chain connects TRBV10-3 to TRBJ2-3, with D hard to call. V gave up 4 bases and J gave up 0 bases, with 20 bases separating them. The germline V gene encodes CDR1 ENHRY and CDR2 SYGVKD. The CDR3 is 18 residues long. The chain's CDR3 is CAISGVGWPSASTDTQYF. The CDR3, as DNA: TGTGCCATCAGTGGGGTCGGCTGGCCATCCGCTAGCACAGATACGCAGTATTTT.

The V call is TRBV5-4, the J call TRBJ2-1; D is unclear. CDR3 length equals 16 residues. Trimming took off 4 bases at V and 0 bases at J, with 14 bases between the two ends. CDR1 is SGHNT and CDR2 is YYREEE in the germline V gene (reference sequence). This chain's CDR3 is CASSPSWSSSYNEQFF. The CDR3 nucleotides read TGTGCCAGCAGCCCCTCGTGGTCAAGCTCCTACAATGAGCAGTTCTTC.

The chain combines TRBV10-3 with TRBJ2-3, with a weak D call TRBD1 (6 bases). The CDR3 covers 15 residues. The V gene's germline CDR1 is ENHRY and CDR2 SYGVKD. V gave up 10 bases and J gave up 1 base, with 18 bases separating them. The CDR3 region has the DNA TGTGCCACCACGGGACATGGGGTCGGCACAGATACGCAGTATTTT. It yields the protein CATTGHGVGTDTQYF.

This clone occurred a few times. J is TRBJ2-7 and V is TRBV7-3; D tentatively fits TRBD1 or TRBD2 (5 bases each). The CDR3 contains 13 residues. Trimming pared 6 bases from V and 0 bases from J, leaving 9 bases between. Germline CDR1 SGHTA, CDR2 FQGTGA. The CDR3 sequence is CASSRDGSYEQYF. The CDR3 DNA sequence: TGTGCCAGCAGTAGGGACGGCTCCTACGAGCAGTACTTC.